The 12 T cell receptor delta chains given below trace back to one sample, sequenced in a study of gamma-delta chains in newborns, infants, children. TCRdb reprocessed the reads through CATT. The repertoire includes 10,000 to 13,000 delta-chain clones, 3.5% of them detected once, and under 9.5% sits in the top ten. The sequenced sample was blood. The receptor set was obtained from a child who was a newborn, infant or young child, either healthy, febrile or measles-vaccinated (not recorded which).

This clone was observed a handful of times. The rearrangement links TRDV2 to TRDJ1; D gene ambiguous. Germline V gives CDR1 GEAIGNYY, CDR2 EKD. The CDR3 length is 15 residues. V was cut by 0 bases and J by 0 bases, with 10 bases left in between. The CDR3 spells CACDTVAPHTDKLIF. CDR3 nucleotides: TGTGCCTGTGACACCGTAGCTCCCCACACCGATAAACTCATCTTT.

Within the sample, this clone is medium-sized (0.01 to 0.1%). The chain couples TRDV2 to TRDJ2; 13 positions agree with TRDD3. The V segment lost 3 bases and the J segment 7 bases; nucleotides outside the gene matches: 10. In germline, CDR1 is GEAIGNYY, CDR2 EKD. This CDR3 has 17 residues. In nucleotides, the CDR3 is TGTGCCTGTGACCTACTGGGGGATACGCGTGATAAAGCACAACTCTTCTTT. Amino acids: CACDLLGDTRDKAQLFF.

This clone turned up a few times. V is TRAV38-2/DV8 and J is TRDJ1; 7 bases map to TRDD3. With 0 bases clipped from V and 0 bases from J, the junction kept 20 bases outside the gene matches. Germline CDR1 is TSESDYY and CDR2 is QEAYKQQN. The CDR3 is 21 amino acids. The CDR3 loop is CAYRSASSGGSKTPYTDKLIF. The CDR3, as DNA: TGTGCTTATAGGAGCGCGAGCTCCGGGGGATCCAAAACACCGTACACCGATAAACTCATCTTT.

This clone turned up a few times. V usage is TRDV2 and J usage is TRDJ1; 10 nucleotides agree with TRDD3. The CDR3 runs to 16 residues. Germline assignment: CDR1 GEAIGNYY and CDR2 EKD. Trimming took 0 bases from V and 8 from J; bases not matched to a gene: 11. The CDR3 coding sequence is TGTGCCTGTGACACCTTGAGCGGGGGGATACGCGAGAAACTCATCTTT. It encodes CACDTLSGGIREKLIF.

This clone was observed a handful of times. This chain links TRDV1 with TRDJ1; 8 bases fit TRDD3. Trimming cost V 4 bases and J 0 bases; bases outside gene matches: 7. The germline gives CDR1 TSWWSYY, CDR2 QGS. The CDR3 extends over 16 amino acids. The CDR3 reads CALGGGYSYYTDKLIF. The CDR3 DNA reads TGTGCTCTTGGGGGGGGATACTCCTACTACACCGATAAACTCATCTTT.

The chain is built from TRDV1 and TRDJ1; D call uncertain. Between the trimmed V and J ends, which lost 9 bases and 4 bases, there was a span of 24 bases. The CDR3 runs to 16 residues. Germline V gene sequence: CDR1 TSWWSYY, CDR2 QGS. For the CDR3, the DNA is TGTGCTCTATATTTCCCAGCCATTTGTCATGGCGATAAACTCATCTTT. It is translated as CALYFPAICHGDKLIF.

This clone was recorded a few times. V and J are TRDV1 and TRDJ1; no reliable D call. The CDR3 covers 17 residues. With 1 base removed from V and 0 bases from J, the gap between germline ends came to 15 bases. Germline V CDR1 and CDR2: TSWWSYY, QGS. The CDR3 DNA follows: TGTGCTCTTGGGGAACCCCAAGTACCGCTGTACACCGATAAACTCATCTTT. Amino acid sequence: CALGEPQVPLYTDKLIF.

This clone was detected a few times. The J gene is TRDJ1, the V gene TRDV1, with 8 bases matching TRDD3. The CDR3 has 18 amino acids. CDR1 and CDR2 (germline): TSWWSYY, QGS. Trimming at V came to 7 bases and at J to 0 bases, leaving 16 bases not matched to a gene. In DNA, the CDR3 is TGTGCTCTTGTCTGCCGAAACTCGGGGGATATTTACACCGATAAACTCATCTTT. This sequence encodes CALVCRNSGDIYTDKLIF.

In this sample, this clone is medium-sized. This sample also contains other DNA sequences that code for the same CDR3. The chain is built from TRDV2 and TRDJ1, with D possibly matching TRDD3 (9 bases). Germline CDR1 reads GEAIGNYY; CDR2 reads EKD. The CDR3 runs to 19 residues. V was cut by 4 bases and J by 4 bases, with 30 bases left in between. In nucleotides, the CDR3 is TGTGCCTGTGAAGGCCTTCCTATTGCTGGGGGATCCACAGGCGATAAACTCATCTTT. It translates to CACEGLPIAGGSTGDKLIF.

This clone was observed a handful of times. The chain employs TRDV1 and TRDJ1; 10 bases match TRDD3. Germline trimming cut 2 bases from V and 7 bases from J; bases unmatched to any gene: 13. Germline V gene sequence: CDR1 TSWWSYY, CDR2 QGS. The CDR3 contains 17 residues. The CDR3 DNA sequence: TGTGCTCTTGGGGAAAGGAGAACTCTGGGGGATAAGGGTAAACTCATCTTT. This codes for CALGERRTLGDKGKLIF.

The J gene is TRDJ1, the V gene TRDV1; D is unclear. The CDR3 length is 17 residues. V was clipped by 2 bases and J by 7 bases, with 23 bases between them. The germline V gene encodes CDR1 TSWWSYY and CDR2 QGS. This chain's CDR3 is CALGECMPRKTPSKLIF. As DNA, the CDR3 is TGTGCTCTTGGGGAATGCATGCCTAGGAAGACCCCGAGTAAACTCATCTTT.

V usage is TRDV1 and J usage is TRDJ1; D is ambiguous. From germline, CDR1 is TSWWSYY and CDR2 QGS. V dropped 7 bases and J dropped 7 bases, with 16 bases sitting between them. The CDR3 runs to 13 residues. This CDR3 is CALASAITRKLIF. The CDR3 DNA follows: TGTGCTCTTGCGAGCGCCATAACTCGTAAACTCATCTTT.